One sample yielded the 25 T cell receptor beta chains listed below, sequenced in a study of response to subunit inactivated influenza vaccine. TCRdb recomputed calls from the RT-PCR reads with MiXCR, one row per CDR3 protein. The data contain about half a million distinct CDR3 sequences, about 25% of them singletons. The specimen was CD4+ T cells sorted from PBMCs, collected more than 4 days after vaccination. All receptors derive from a man aged 45-60 years who received an inactivated influenza vaccine.

This clonotype was detected only a few times. The chain employs TRBV10-3 and TRBJ2-3; D might be TRBD2 (5 bases). The V gene's germline CDR1 is ENHRY and CDR2 SYGVKD. V was pared by 4 bases and J by 3 bases, with 11 bases between. CDR3 length: 14 residues. This CDR3 is CAISARDWTDTQYF. The CDR3 DNA reads TGTGCCATCAGTGCCCGGGATTGGACAGATACGCAGTATTTT.

The J gene is TRBJ2-2, the V gene TRBV24-1, with 13 bases lining up with TRBD2. The CDR3 length is 17 residues. V was pared by 2 bases and J by 8 bases, with 7 bases of the junction left unmatched. CDR1 KGHDR and CDR2 SFDVKD come from the germline V gene. The CDR3, as DNA: TGTGCCACCAGTGATTGGACTAGCGGGAGTGTTAGAGGGGAGCTGTTTTTT. It is translated as CATSDWTSGSVRGELFF.

The chain carries TRBV20-1 and TRBJ2-1; D is possibly TRBD2 (5 bases). CDR1 and CDR2 from the germline V gene are DFQATT and SNEGSKA (reference sequence). V lost 3 bases and J 2 bases, leaving 17 bases between the germline ends. This CDR3 is built from 16 residues. CDR3 coding DNA: TGCAGTGCTAGCAAATCCCGCGGGTGGGCCTACAATGAGCAGTTCTTC. It is translated as CSASKSRGWAYNEQFF.

CDR3 sequence: CASSPGHAGTEAFF. The DNA for the CDR3 is TGTGCCAGCAGCCCGGGACACGCTGGCACTGAAGCTTTCTTT. The chain links TRBV12-3 or TRBV12-4 to TRBJ1-1; weak D call: TRBD1 (6 bases). V lost 6 bases and J lost 4, with 15 bases in between. The CDR3 has 14 amino acids.

This clonotype appeared a single time. The J gene is TRBJ2-1, the V gene TRBV7-6, with 10 positions matching TRBD2. Germline CDR1 is SGHVS and CDR2 is FNYEAQ. The CDR3 sequence is 15 residues long. The V gene end was trimmed by 3 bases and the J gene end by 6 bases; junction bases not matched to a gene: 5. This chain's CDR3 is CASSLIAGGTNEQFF. The CDR3 DNA is TGTGCCAGCAGCTTGATAGCGGGGGGCACCAATGAGCAGTTCTTC.

This clonotype was recorded a few times. The rearrangement uses TRBV21-1 and TRBJ1-2; TRBD1, the D gene given by the table, was not confirmed from the DNA. TRBV21-1 has pseudogene status. CDR3 length equals 13 residues. CDR3 sequence: CASSKARGDGYTF. CDR3 nucleotide sequence: TGTGCCAGCAGCAAAGCGCGGGGGGATGGCTACACCTTC.

Only a few counts were recorded for this clonotype. The chain has TRBV7-8 and TRBJ1-1, with D hard to call. The CDR3 runs 14 residues. Trimming removed 1 base from V and 4 bases from J, with 10 bases in between. The germline V gene encodes CDR1 SGHVS and CDR2 FQNEAQ. CDR3 region: CASSLVQWGTEAFF. CDR3 DNA: TGTGCCAGCAGCTTAGTACAGTGGGGCACTGAAGCTTTCTTT. Together with reference TRBV7-8 and TRBJ1-1, the CDR3 gives the full variable domain: GAGVSQSPRYKVAKRGQDVALRCDPISGHVSLFWYQQALGQGPEFLTYFQNEAQLDKSGLPSDRFFAERPEGSVSTLKIQRTQQEDSAVYLCASSLVQWGTEAFFGQGTRLTVV.

The chain recombines TRBV12-3 or TRBV12-4 with TRBJ2-5; maybe TRBD2 (5 bases). The V and J ends lost 3 bases and 3 bases respectively, with 8 bases between them. The CDR3 is made up of 13 amino acids. The CDR3 DNA follows: TGTGCCAGCAGTTTCAACGGGAAAGAGACCCAGTACTTC. Its translation: CASSFNGKETQYF.

V gene TRBV2 combines with J gene TRBJ1-4; D not resolved. Trimming pared 4 bases from V and 8 bases from J, leaving 11 bases between. This CDR3 has 13 amino acids. Germline CDR1 and CDR2: SNHLY and FYNNEI. CDR3 DNA sequence: TGTGCCAGCAGTGCCCCTCACGACGAAAAACTGTTTTTT. Residues: CASSAPHDEKLFF. The full variable domain, completed using reference TRBV2 and TRBJ1-4, is EPEVTQTPSHQVTQMGQEVILRCVPISNHLYFYWYRQILGQKVEFLVSFYNNEISEKSEIFDDQFSVERPDGSNFTLKIRSTKLEDSAMYFCASSAPHDEKLFFGSGTQLSVL.

The chain uses TRBV12-3 or TRBV12-4 and TRBJ2-3; 7 positions match TRBD1. The V gene end was trimmed by 4 bases and the J gene end by 8 bases; junction bases not matched to a gene: 6. The length of the CDR3 is 13 residues. This CDR3 is CASSWDRSGTQYF. The CDR3 coding sequence is TGTGCCAGCAGTTGGGACAGATCGGGTACGCAGTATTTT.

This clonotype was seen at least ten times. The chain uses TRBV29-1 and TRBJ2-7; D remains unclear. Between the trimmed V and J ends, which lost 4 bases and 1 base, there was a span of 5 bases. The CDR3 loop spans 11 amino acids. Germline V gene lookup returns CDR1 SQVTM and CDR2 ANQGSEA. The CDR3, as DNA: TGCAGCGTTGGAGAATCCTACGAGCAGTACTTC. This gives the protein CSVGESYEQYF.

The chain couples TRBV7-8 to TRBJ2-6; D may correspond to TRBD1 or TRBD2 (6 bases each). The germline CDR1 and CDR2 sequences are SGHVS and FQNEAQ. The CDR3 contains 15 residues. V dropped 5 bases and J dropped 4 bases, with 12 bases sitting between them. The CDR3 region has the DNA TGTGCCAGCAGCCGGGGGCGGTCCGGGGCCAACGTCCTGACTTTC. Translating it yields CASSRGRSGANVLTF.

The J gene is TRBJ1-1, the V gene TRBV20-1; D is uncertain. The V gene lost 0 bases and the J gene lost 0 bases, with 17 bases spanning the gap. The CDR3 is 17 amino acids. Germline lookup yields CDR1 DFQATT and CDR2 SNEGSKA (reference sequence). This CDR3 is CSARDWRVSAMNTEAFF. The CDR3 nucleotides are TGCAGTGCTAGAGATTGGAGGGTATCGGCTATGAACACTGAAGCTTTCTTT.

The CDR3 coding sequence is TGTGCCAGCAGCAACCGGGACGGTAATAATCAGCCCCAGCATTTT. Amino acids: CASSNRDGNNQPQHF. The genes are TRBV7-8 and TRBJ1-5; tentatively, D is TRBD1 (5 bases). In germline, CDR1 is SGHVS, CDR2 FQNEAQ. The CDR3 sequence is 15 residues long. V was pared by 5 bases and J by 4 bases, with 15 bases between.

This clonotype was seen a handful of times. This rearrangement joins TRBV7-2 to TRBJ2-1, with D uncertain. The length of the CDR3 is 14 residues. Germline values: CDR1 SGHTA, CDR2 FQGNSA. The ends were cut back, 1 base at V and 0 bases at J, with 4 bases in the middle. The CDR3 region is CASSLEYSYNEQFF. CDR3 coding DNA: TGTGCCAGCAGCTTAGAATACTCCTACAATGAGCAGTTCTTC.

This clonotype has more than one count but fewer than ten. This chain uses TRBV6-2 or TRBV6-3 with TRBJ2-5, with TRBD2 matching 8 bases. CDR3 length equals 15 residues. Trimming at V came to 6 bases and at J to 7 bases, leaving 13 bases not matched to a gene. Per the germline V gene, CDR1 is MNHEY and CDR2 is SVGEGT. CDR3 sequence: CASRPRKRETATQYF. In DNA form, the CDR3 reads TGTGCCAGCAGACCCCGCAAGCGGGAGACTGCGACCCAGTACTTC.

This chain connects TRBV6-6 to TRBJ1-1, with 7 nucleotides matching TRBD1. This CDR3 is 12 amino acids long. Germline CDR1 MNHNY, CDR2 SVGAGI (reference sequence). Trimming cost V 8 bases and J 6 bases; bases outside gene matches: 6. As DNA, the CDR3 is TGTGCCAGCGCAGGGGGAGAAGCTGAAGCTTTCTTT. Translated, it gives CASAGGEAEAFF.

The J gene is TRBJ2-2, the V gene TRBV7-3, with D perhaps assigned TRBD1 or TRBD2 (5 bases each). This CDR3 contains 16 residues. V shed 0 bases and J shed 4 bases, with 12 bases lying between them. CDR1 and CDR2 (germline): SGHTA, FQGTGA. CDR3 sequence reads: CASSLTPGQGTGELFF. The CDR3 DNA reads as TGTGCCAGCAGCTTAACGCCGGGGCAGGGCACCGGGGAGCTGTTTTTT.

The rearrangement joins TRBV7-9 to TRBJ2-3; 7 bases are shared with TRBD2. The CDR3 has 17 residues. Germline assignment: CDR1 SEHNR and CDR2 FQNEAQ (reference sequence). Trimming at V came to 6 bases and at J to 0 bases, leaving 12 bases not matched to a gene. In DNA, the CDR3 is TGTGCCAGCAGATCGATTCGGGAGGCTACTAGCACAGATACGCAGTATTTT. This sequence encodes CASRSIREATSTDTQYF.

The rearrangement joins TRBV7-2 to TRBJ1-1; D perhaps matches TRBD1 (5 bases). Between the trimmed V and J ends, which lost 2 bases and 4 bases, there was a span of 11 bases. CDR1 and CDR2 from the germline V gene are SGHTA and FQGNSA. The CDR3 loop spans 14 amino acids. The CDR3 DNA reads as TGTGCCAGCAGCTTAAGTCCGGGGGTCACTGAAGCTTTCTTT. Its translation is CASSLSPGVTEAFF.

In its sample, this clonotype was seen a few times. The genes are TRBV5-1 and TRBJ2-5; D unclear. Trimming stripped 0 bases from V and 7 bases from J, with 10 bases between. The CDR3 length is 13 residues. From germline, CDR1 is SGHRS and CDR2 YFSETQ. The CDR3 coding sequence is TGCGCCAGCAGCTTGGAAGGGTATGGGACCCAGTACTTC. Its translation: CASSLEGYGTQYF.

In its sample, this clonotype was seen a few times. The rearrangement links TRBV5-1 to TRBJ2-7; D remains unclear. The CDR3 runs 16 residues. Trimming pared 1 base from V and 3 bases from J, leaving 17 bases between. Germline CDR1 is SGHRS and CDR2 is YFSETQ. CDR3: CASSLPGPMGNYEQYF. The CDR3 DNA is TGCGCCAGCAGCTTGCCAGGCCCTATGGGGAACTACGAGCAGTACTTC.

Here the CDR3 DNA reads TGCAGCGTTGCAGCAGCCAAAAACATTCAGTACTTC. This translates into CSVAAAKNIQYF. The rearrangement uses TRBV29-1 and TRBJ2-4; D is uncertain. V gave up 4 bases and J gave up 0 bases, with 4 bases separating them. The germline V gene encodes CDR1 SQVTM and CDR2 ANQGSEA. The CDR3 covers 12 residues. Looking up the rest from reference TRBV29-1 and TRBJ2-4 gives the full variable domain: SAVISQKPSRDICQRGTSLTIQCQVDSQVTMMFWYRQQPGQSLTLIATANQGSEATYESGFVIDKFPISRPNLTFSTLTVSNMSPEDSSIYLCSVAAAKNIQYFGAGTRLSVL.

A few counts support this clonotype. The V call is TRBV20-1, the J call TRBJ1-6, with D hard to call. The CDR3 length is 11 residues. Germline-derived CDR1 and CDR2 are DFQATT and SNEGSKA (reference sequence). Trimming removed 0 bases at V and 6 bases at J, with 0 bases between. The CDR3 reads CSARDNSPLHF. The CDR3 region has the DNA TGCAGTGCTAGAGATAATTCACCCCTCCACTTT.

The CDR3 protein is CASSLEGLQTYEQYF. In nucleotides, the CDR3 is TGCGCCAGCAGCTTGGAAGGACTACAAACCTACGAGCAGTACTTC. The chain recombines TRBV5-1 with TRBJ2-7; perhaps TRBD2 as D (6 bases). CDR1 and CDR2 from the germline V gene are SGHRS and YFSETQ. Trimming left V 0 bases short and J 2 bases short, with 12 bases between. The CDR3 spans 15 residues.